Listed here is a single T cell receptor (beta chain). Antigen unknown. The sample is drawn from a study of T cells in women clearing cervical HPV infection. General study points: CIN3+ cases had significantly higher TCR repertoire richness than controls, but evenness did not differ. Richness plus V gene abundances separated cases from controls with AUC around 0.79.

The protocol was immunoSEQ multiplex PCR, while the TCRdb copy is restricted to in-frame clones and leaves out a portion. The sample data list about 28,000 clones. Sample: blood buffy coat. This receptor was identified in a woman aged 18 to 69 with a cervical HPV16 infection that either progressed to CIN3+ or cleared (not recorded which).

The CDR3 DNA, read in part, is TGTGCCAGTAGTATTCGCTTCGGGGGGCTCTACGAG. Translating it yields CASSIRFGGLYE. The entire CDR3 protein is CASSIRFGGLYEQYF. The chain carries TRBV19 and TRBJ2-7; possible D gene TRBD2, 7 bases. The missing CDR3 end, 3 residues past where the read stops, is filled in from the germline J gene. V shed 3 bases and J shed 3 bases, with 15 bases lying between them. The germline gives CDR1 LNHDA, CDR2 SQIVND (reference sequence). The CDR3 length is 15 residues.